This TCR beta chain was sequenced for a study of human T cells and chemical hapten exposure. Broader study findings: Each of the donors had alopecia, so their immune responses may not resemble those of healthy people.

Documented time point: patch test 1, 2 weeks after DPC sensitization. The treatment is: therapeutic diphenylcyclopropenone sensitization with weekly scalp DPC. A single record per CDR3 protein comes from TCRdb applying MiXCR to the RACE reads. The sample consists of 300,000 to 400,000 distinct CDR3 sequences, about 7% of them appearing once. With respect to this clonotype: The antigen remains undetermined.

The sequences come from whole blood, collected in connection with sensitization to the hapten diphenylcyclopropenone (DPC). This TCR came from a woman under 30 with alopecia areata. Some clones in this sample may be carry-over from other donors' samples.

CDR3 in amino acids: CASSEAGPSTDTQYF. The CDR3 DNA is TGTGCCAGCAGTGAAGCGGGGCCTAGCACAGATACGCAGTATTTT. V usage is TRBV2 and J usage is TRBJ2-3; TRBD1 is a possible D gene (5 bases). This CDR3 has 15 amino acids. The V gene lost 0 bases and the J gene lost 0 bases, with 7 bases spanning the gap. The germline CDR1 and CDR2 sequences are SNHLY and FYNNEI. Together with reference TRBV2 and TRBJ2-3, the CDR3 gives the full variable domain: EPEVTQTPSHQVTQMGQEVILRCVPISNHLYFYWYRQILGQKVEFLVSFYNNEISEKSEIFDDQFSVERPDGSNFTLKIRSTKLEDSAMYFCASSEAGPSTDTQYFGPGTRLTVL.